The present T cell receptor beta chain was sequenced within a study of shared clonotypes between healthy human individuals. Germline lookup yields CDR1 MNHEY and CDR2 SVGAGI. The CDR3 sequence is 14 residues long. V gave up 6 bases and J gave up 6 bases; unmatched junction bases: 7. Deep-level running was used for the assay. Repertoires were generated with immunoSEQ multiplex PCR, while TCRdb's copy carries only in-frame clones and drops some. This sample has approximately 240,000 clones, with about 65% found just once. Sample: memory CD4+ T cells sorted from blood. Stated subset: CD45RA-negative fraction. The chain joins TRBV6-5 to TRBJ1-3, with 8 bases aligning to TRBD1. The clonotype originates from a man aged 25 to 40 in good health. CDR3 coding DNA: TGTGCCAGCAGAGCCGGGACAGGTGCAAACACCATATATTTT. This translates into CASRAGTGANTIYF.